The TCR beta chain under discussion was sequenced for a study of blood T cell repertoires in COVID-19. For the study at large: Samples representing acute and convalescent COVID-19 were sourced from the United States, Italy and Spain. PBMCs, B-cell-depleted T cells, or T cells provided the cDNA or gDNA that made up the material.

This clone occurred a few times. In the source study's methods: Reference gene primer amplification gave estimated nucleated cell counts. TCRdb keeps only in-frame clones here, not all; method: immunoSEQ multiplex PCR. That table gives V, J and clone size, and the DNA gave D and trimming. The table shows roughly 180,000 clones, with approximately 80% occurring only once. Germline V gene data show CDR1 as PRHDT and CDR2 as FYEKMQ (reference sequence). The CDR3 consists of 12 residues. Trimming stripped 7 bases from V and 7 bases from J, with 13 bases between. Residents of 24 US areas, aged about 18 to 89 years, made up the participants.

Sequenced input: PBMCs or T cells enriched from blood (not recorded which). The TCR was taken from a man between 45 and 60 years old who had recovered from COVID-19. The chain couples TRBV13 to TRBJ1-1; D uncertain. The chain's CDR3 is CASKYGVIEAFF. In DNA, the CDR3 is TGTGCCAGCAAGTATGGAGTCATTGAAGCTTTCTTT.